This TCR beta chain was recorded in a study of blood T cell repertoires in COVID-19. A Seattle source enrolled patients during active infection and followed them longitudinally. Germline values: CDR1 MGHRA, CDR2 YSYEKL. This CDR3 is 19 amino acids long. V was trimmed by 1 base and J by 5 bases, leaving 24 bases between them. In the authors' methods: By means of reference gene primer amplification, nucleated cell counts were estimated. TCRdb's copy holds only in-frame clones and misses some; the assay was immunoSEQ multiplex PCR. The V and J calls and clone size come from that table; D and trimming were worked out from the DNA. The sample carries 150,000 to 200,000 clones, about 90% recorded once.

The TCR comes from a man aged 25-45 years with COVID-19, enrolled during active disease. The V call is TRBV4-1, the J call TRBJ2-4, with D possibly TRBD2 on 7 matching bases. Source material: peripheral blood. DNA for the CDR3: TGCGCCAGCAGCCAAGTAGGTGGGCGGGGGCCGCTCGGGGAAAACATTCAGTACTTC. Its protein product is CASSQVGGRGPLGENIQYF.